A selection of T cell receptor beta chains follows, all from one sample in a study of cytotoxic CD8 clonotypes in ibrutinib-treated CLL. Method: immunoSEQ multiplex PCR; TCRdb's copy keeps in-frame clones and lacks some. In the table there are about 160,000 clones, 70% to 85% of which are singletons. The sample in question was PBMCs, obtained after 24 months of ibrutinib treatment. All receptors come from a human donor with chronic lymphocytic leukemia. Both conserved end residues are part of each CDR3. The D gene is left open where the match is weak. Size values are once, few and many counts, or a class for expanded clones, and some rows have none.

length,D,V,size,J,DNA,CDR3
16,.,TRBV18,.,TRBJ1-1,TGTGCCAGCTCACCGGCGGGACACACCACGAACACTGAAGCTTTCTTT,CASSPAGHTTNTEAFF
12,.,TRBV15,few,TRBJ1-5,TGTGCCACCAGTAGGGTCAATCAGCCCCAGCATTTT,CATSRVNQPQHF
16,.,TRBV7-8,.,TRBJ2-1,TGTGCCAGCAGCTTAGCGTTGTGGGAGTCCTACAATGAGCAGTTCTTC,CASSLALWESYNEQFF
16,.,TRBV11-2,.,TRBJ2-7,TGTGCCAGCAGCTTATCCCCGACAGGGACTATAAACGAGCAGTACTTC,CASSLSPTGTINEQYF
14,.,TRBV5-1,.,TRBJ2-3,TGCGCCAGCAGCTTGGCCCGGGGCACGGATACGCAGTATTTT,CASSLARGTDTQYF
14,.,TRBV2,.,TRBJ1-5,TGTGCCAGCAGGATCCGGGGCCTGAGGCAGCCCCAGCATTTT,CASRIRGLRQPQHF
13,.,TRBV25-1,.,TRBJ1-6,TGTGCCAGCAGTGACCCGTATAATTCACCCCTCCACTTT,CASSDPYNSPLHF
16,.,TRBV28,.,TRBJ1-4,TGTGCCAGCAGTTTATCCCGGCCAGGCTTTAATGAAAAACTGTTTTTT,CASSLSRPGFNEKLFF
15,TRBD1,TRBV7-2,once,TRBJ1-3,TGTGCCAGCAGCAACGACAGGGGAGTTGGGAACACCATATATTTT,CASSNDRGVGNTIYF
15,.,TRBV18,.,TRBJ1-3,TGTGCCAGCTCACCCCAGGACCAAACAGGAAACACCATATATTTT,CASSPQDQTGNTIYF
13,.,TRBV21-1,once,TRBJ2-7,TGTGCCAGCAGCGATGGCTTCCCTTACGAGCAGTACTTC,CASSDGFPYEQYF
15,.,TRBV7-8,few,TRBJ2-2,TGTGCCAGCAGCCTCTTCGGGACCATCCCCGGGGAGCTGTTTTTT,CASSLFGTIPGELFF
14,.,TRBV2,once,TRBJ2-5,TGTGCCACCAGCTACGGAGACGTAACAGAGACCCAGTACTTC,CATSYGDVTETQYF
14,.,TRBV27,.,TRBJ1-4,TGTGCCAGCAGTTTAGCCGAACGGGGCGAAAAACTGTTTTTT,CASSLAERGEKLFF
11,.,TRBV19,.,TRBJ1-5,TGTGCCAGTAATGAGCATCAGCCCCAGCATTTT,CASNEHQPQHF
15,TRBD1,TRBV18,.,TRBJ1-3,TGTGCCAGCTCACGGGACAGCTACTCTGGAAACACCATATATTTT,CASSRDSYSGNTIYF
16,.,TRBV7-7,.,TRBJ2-5,TGTGCTAGCAGCTTAGGACTATCGTCAGGCCAAGAGACCCAGTACTTC,CASSLGLSSGQETQYF
15,.,TRBV6-5,.,TRBJ2-7,TGTGCCAGCAGTTACTCTTTCCGGGGCACCTACGAGCAGTACTTC,CASSYSFRGTYEQYF
15,TRBD1,TRBV7-2,.,TRBJ1-5,TGTGCCAGCAGCTTAAGGACAGGGGGAAATCAGCCCCAGCATTTT,CASSLRTGGNQPQHF
13,.,TRBV13,.,TRBJ2-3,TGTGCCAGCAGCTTAGGGACTGCAGATACGCAGTATTTT,CASSLGTADTQYF
15,TRBD1,TRBV13,few,TRBJ2-7,TGTGCCAGCAGCTGGAGGACAGGGACCTCCTACGAGCAGTACTTC,CASSWRTGTSYEQYF
15,.,TRBV4-3,.,TRBJ2-7,TGCGCCAGCAGCCAAGGGGGATCACCCCAGGGCGAGCAGTACTTC,CASSQGGSPQGEQYF
14,.,TRBV5-1,.,TRBJ2-3,TGCGCCAGCAGGCGGGACTCCGAGGCAGATACGCAGTATTTT,CASRRDSEADTQYF
13,.,TRBV5-1,.,TRBJ1-2,TGCGCCAGCAGCTCCAGCCCAGACTATGGCTACACCTTC,CASSSSPDYGYTF
13,.,TRBV4-1,.,TRBJ1-3,TGCGCCAGCAGCCAAGAAATGAGGGGAGACGTGTATTTT,CASSQEMRGDVYF
15,TRBD2,TRBV7-2,.,TRBJ2-7,TGTGCCAGCAGCCATGGACTAGCGGGTACCTACGAGCAGTACTTC,CASSHGLAGTYEQYF
15,TRBD1,TRBV27,.,TRBJ1-2,TGTGCCAGCAGTTACCGACAGGGGGTGAATGGGGGCTACACCTTC,CASSYRQGVNGGYTF
14,.,TRBV5-1,.,TRBJ1-2,TGCGCCAGCAGCGTGGACATTGTCTCTAACATCTACACCTTC,CASSVDIVSNIYTF
13,.,TRBV11-3,.,TRBJ2-5,TGTGCCAGCAGCTGGGGTTTCCAAGAGACCCAGTACTTC,CASSWGFQETQYF
16,TRBD2,TRBV9,.,TRBJ2-1,TGTGCCAGCAGCGTAGTAGGGACTAGCCCCTACAATGAGCAGTTCTTC,CASSVVGTSPYNEQFF
12,.,TRBV5-1,.,TRBJ1-2,TGCGCCAGCAGCGCGGACCCGGGCGGCTACACCTTC,CASSADPGGYTF
17,.,TRBV11-2,.,TRBJ1-4,TGTGCCAGCAGCCAAAAGCGGCGGGGCGGTTTCGGTGAAAAACTGTTTTTT,CASSQKRRGGFGEKLFF
14,.,TRBV6-1,.,TRBJ2-5,TGTGCCAGCAGTGATTTTAAGGGGGAGAAGGCCCAGTACTTC,CASSDFKGEKAQYF
15,.,TRBV5-1,.,TRBJ1-2,TGCGCCAGCACGCCAGGGACGTTATCTAACTATGGCTACACCTTC,CASTPGTLSNYGYTF
14,TRBD1,TRBV6-5,.,TRBJ1-1,TGTGCCAGCAGTTACGACAGGGTGAGGACTGAAGCTTTCTTT,CASSYDRVRTEAFF
19,.,TRBV11-1,.,TRBJ2-3,TGTGCCAGCAGCCCGTACCTTACCGTACCTCTCCTTCGCACAGATACGCAGTATTTT,CASSPYLTVPLLRTDTQYF
18,TRBD2,TRBV5-1,.,TRBJ2-5,TGCGCCAGCAGCACCGGGACTAGCGGAACTTTTACGAAAGAGACCCAGTACTTC,CASSTGTSGTFTKETQYF
13,.,TRBV14,.,TRBJ1-1,TGTGCCAGCAGCCGTGAGCTTAAATCCAAACACTTCTTT,CASSRELKSKHFF
13,TRBD1,TRBV6-5,.,TRBJ1-1,TGTGCCAGCAGTTACTCGGGACAGTCTGAAGCTTTCTTT,CASSYSGQSEAFF
15,.,TRBV5-1,.,TRBJ1-5,TGCGCCAGCAGCTTGGACGGGGTACGTGGATCGCCCCAGCATTTT,CASSLDGVRGSPQHF
13,.,TRBV7-2,.,TRBJ1-6,TGTGCCAGCAGCACAGTCCAAAATTCACCCCTCCACTTT,CASSTVQNSPLHF
12,.,TRBV29-1,.,TRBJ1-5,TGCAGCGTGAGGGCAGGAGGGCAGCCCCAGCATTTT,CSVRAGGQPQHF
16,TRBD2,TRBV6-5,.,TRBJ2-2,TGTGCCAGCAGTTACTCACGGACTAGTCTTGTCGGGGAGCTGTTTTTT,CASSYSRTSLVGELFF
17,TRBD1,TRBV13,.,TRBJ1-5,TGTGCCAGCAGCGTGGGGACAGGGCAACCCTTCAATCAGCCCCAGCATTTT,CASSVGTGQPFNQPQHF
16,.,TRBV7-2,.,TRBJ2-3,TGTGCCAGCAGCTTAGATAGTACAGGTAGCACAGATACGCAGTATTTT,CASSLDSTGSTDTQYF
16,TRBD1,TRBV5-1,.,TRBJ1-1,TGCGCCAGCAGCTTGAAGGTAGGGGGCATGAACACTGAAGCTTTCTTT,CASSLKVGGMNTEAFF
13,.,TRBV6-5,.,TRBJ2-7,TGTGCCAGCAGTTACGGGGGGCATAACGAGCAGTACTTC,CASSYGGHNEQYF
14,TRBD2,TRBV5-4,.,TRBJ2-1,TGTGCCAGCAGGGGTCCGGGACTAGCTTTTGAGCAGTTCTTC,CASRGPGLAFEQFF
16,.,TRBV19,.,TRBJ2-1,TGTGCCAGTAGCTCCCCTCACAGGGCCTCCTACAATGAGCAGTTCTTC,CASSSPHRASYNEQFF
16,.,TRBV5-4,.,TRBJ1-3,TGTGCCAGCAGCTTGGGAGGGGCTTTCTCTGGAAACACCATATATTTT,CASSLGGAFSGNTIYF
13,.,TRBV30,few,TRBJ1-5,TGTGCCTGGAGTGTATCAGGTTCGGGGCCCCAGCATTTT,CAWSVSGSGPQHF
14,.,TRBV29-1,.,TRBJ1-1,TGCAGCGTTGGGAAATGGGGTGGGAACACTGAAGCTTTCTTT,CSVGKWGGNTEAFF
13,.,TRBV29-1,.,TRBJ1-2,TGCAGCGTTAGGTCGGACTCCTATTATGGCTACACCTTC,CSVRSDSYYGYTF